This TCR beta chain was recorded in a study of read filtering for tumor transcriptome and immune sequencing. The sample holds many counts of this clonotype. From approximately 430 ng of RNA, a library with molecular barcoded alpha/delta and beta/gamma adaptors was made. A single record per CDR3 protein comes from TCRdb applying MiXCR to the reads. Among 120,000 or so distinct CDR3 sequences listed, 10% to 15% were seen once. Germline V gene data show CDR1 as SGHRS and CDR2 as YFSETQ. With V trimmed by 6 bases and J by 10 bases, 15 bases remained unmatched. The CDR3 is 14 amino acids. The TCR comes from a donor older than 35 with multiple myeloma. The chain uses TRBV5-1 and TRBJ1-1, with 7 nucleotides matching TRBD1. The material sequenced was a population of CD138-negative cells sorted from bone marrow. The CDR3 region has the DNA TGCGCCAGCACGGTTCAGGGGGATTCAGCTGGAGCTTTCTTT. Its translation: CASTVQGDSAGAFF.